This T cell receptor (beta chain) originates from a study of graft-versus-host responses after intestinal transplantation. There are 16 residues in the CDR3. Trimming removed 7 bases from V and 0 bases from J, with 16 bases in between. Germline loops: CDR1 LNHDA, CDR2 SQIVND (reference sequence). TCRdb's table, derived via immunoSEQ multiplex PCR, lists solely in-frame clones and lacks some. The data hold around 67,000 clones, with over 75% observed a single time. This clone showed up just once. The antigen is not known. V gene TRBV19 combines with J gene TRBJ2-1; D is unresolved. Sequenced here: unstimulated CD4+ T cells sorted from spleen or lymph node cells, sampled before transplant. This clonotype was sampled from a human donor who was the organ donor for an intestinal transplant. The CDR3: CASTANSLSSYNEQFF. For the CDR3, the DNA is TGTGCCAGTACCGCCAATAGCCTTAGCTCCTACAATGAGCAGTTCTTC.